This T cell receptor (beta chain) stems from a study of T cell clusters in autoimmune cytopenias (dated by TCRdb to the late 2010s). Some background on the complete study: Per sample, TRB sequencing gave a median depth of about 49,000 reads and a median of approximately 2,500 distinct TRB clonotypes. TRB and IGH repertoires from peripheral blood were sequenced in autoimmune cytopenia patients at active disease and during treatment follow-up, with healthy, CLL and autoimmune hepatitis controls included alongside. The goal of the study was to find out whether patients with autoimmune cytopenia have a disease-specific immune repertoire signature that could be used as a blood-based biomarker.

CDR1 is given as MNHNY and CDR2 as SVGAGI, both from the germline V gene (reference sequence). The CDR3 holds 14 amino acids from the cysteine to the phenylalanine. The record lacks a DNA sequence. The full study reports these points: In the comparison of secondary cytopenia with CLL, no cluster-lack signature showed up, apparently because the dominant lymphoma-associated repertoire masked the signature. Healthy donors had almost three times as many exclusive TRB clusters as active autoimmune hepatitis patients, a finding consistent with an autoimmunity-wide signature. The GLIPH analysis suggested a lack of physiological T cell clusters in primary autoimmune cytopenia patients, since around 56 clusters were exclusive to healthy donors whereas approximately 16 were exclusive to patients. TRB repertoire shifts, with less even repertoires observed in secondary cytopenia and CLL, were mostly attributed to lymphoma bias rather than autoimmunity. The T cell clusters were defined only in silico, and the functional role of the clusters still needed to be validated experimentally.

For each sample, TRB amplification used about 0.25 ug of peripheral blood genomic DNA, equal to approximately 37,500 genome equivalents. TRB rearrangements were amplified by multiplex PCR following a touch-down protocol, with the TRB-A and TRB-B primer pools mixed in one tube. Illumina adapters and sample indices were added to the amplicons through two consecutive PCR reactions performed with Phusion HS II polymerase. The amplicons were gel-purified using the NucleoSpin Gel and PCR Clean-up kit, after which quantification was performed by Qubit and quality was checked on an Agilent 2100 Bioanalyzer. Sequencing of the libraries was done on an Illumina MiSeq with paired-end, single-indexed, 600-cycle runs. The original pipeline was this. MiXCR version 2.1.12, together with the default MiXCR reference library, was used to align and assemble the TRB reads. A clone was defined by each unique CDR3 nucleotide sequence, and the analysis included only productive sequences supported by at least two reads. To assess repertoire diversity, an R script computed alpha-parameterized diversity profiles (alpha 0 to 5), which included the Shannon (alpha 1) and Simpson (alpha 2) indices. Combinatorial TRB VJ usage was calculated with the tcR package and was compared between cohorts by principal component analysis performed with ade4. Using GLIPH, TCRbeta CDR3s were clustered on pairs of cohorts matched for age and read depth, and a Wilcoxon test was used to compare cluster frequencies. Reprocessed by TCRdb, the reads give a single entry per CDR3 protein sequence, without DNA. TCRdb, rather than the study authors, made the V and J calls. This sample's table has entries for several thousand distinct CDR3 sequences. The top ten constitute 3.5% of the sample.

Remarks on this clonotype: Its antigen specificity is not known.

This clonotype originated in a human donor with an autoimmune cytopenia or autoimmune hepatitis (not recorded which). The material sequenced was peripheral blood. Rearrangement joined TRBV6-6 to TRBJ1-1; TCRdb outputs TRBD1, but without DNA this stays unchecked. The CDR3 amino acid sequence is: CASSLQGKNTEAFF.